This entry lists 20 T cell receptor beta chains sequenced from one sample in a study of T cell repertoires in cytomegalovirus infection. These TCRs' antigens remain unknown. TCRdb ran MiXCR on the reads and lists one entry per CDR3 protein. The data show under 500,000 distinct CDR3 sequences, roughly 46% seen once. The source material was cultured PBMCs, sampled from culture after CMV antigen stimulation. Every receptor here comes from a human donor in good health (CMV status not recorded). Some clones in this sample may be carry-over from other donors' samples.

This clonotype occurred a few times. The chain employs TRBV6-2 or TRBV6-3 and TRBJ1-1; 8 bases agree with TRBD1. The CDR3 length is 13 residues. Germline V gene data show CDR1 as MNHEY and CDR2 as SVGEGT. V shed 8 bases, J shed 6 bases, and the junction held 8 bases outside the gene matches. The CDR3 nucleotides are TGTGCCAGCCTAGGGCAGGGGGCCTCTGAAGCTTTCTTT. Amino acids: CASLGQGASEAFF.

This clonotype was counted between two and nine times. This chain joins TRBV11-3 and TRBJ2-1, with 7 bases matching TRBD2. The CDR3 extends over 15 amino acids. V dropped 1 base and J dropped 6; count of bases not matched to a gene: 6. The germline gives CDR1 SGHNT, CDR2 YENEEA. CDR3 protein: CASSLGGGSSNEQFF. For the CDR3, the DNA is TGTGCCAGCAGCTTAGGCGGGGGTTCATCCAATGAGCAGTTCTTC.

This clonotype has just a few counts. Germline and junction disagree at one end, which may indicate a read error. The chain employs TRBV7-3 and TRBJ2-2; the match to TRBD2 covers 10 bases. The CDR3 loop spans 18 amino acids. CDR1 and CDR2 (germline): SGHTA, FQGTGA. CDR3 bases: TGTGCCAGCAGCGCTCCAACCGCCCTAGCGGGAGTTTCCGGGGAGATGTTTTTT. Amino acids: CASSAPTALAGVSGEMFF.

The chain recombines TRBV5-1 with TRBJ1-5; D unresolved. Germline CDR1 and CDR2: SGHRS and YFSETQ. V lost 0 bases, J lost 5 bases, and 12 bases lay in between. The CDR3 contains 15 residues. This CDR3 reads CASSLGPGIHQPQHF. In nucleotides, the CDR3 is TGCGCCAGCAGCTTGGGTCCCGGGATTCATCAGCCCCAGCATTTT.

The chain uses TRBV19 and TRBJ2-3; 7 bases agree with TRBD2. The CDR3 is 15 residues long. CDR1 is LNHDA, CDR2 SQIVND, per germline (reference sequence). The V and J ends lost 4 bases and 4 bases, in that order; junction bases with no gene match: 8. CDR3 loop: CASSRGGLGADTQYF. The CDR3, as DNA: TGTGCCAGTAGTAGGGGGGGTTTGGGGGCAGATACGCAGTATTTT.

The chain links TRBV4-2 to TRBJ2-3, with D perhaps matching TRBD2 (6 bases). The CDR3 loop spans 18 amino acids. Germline V gene lookup returns CDR1 LGHNA and CDR2 YNFKEQ. Trimming removed 1 base from V and 4 bases from J, with 21 bases in between. The DNA for the CDR3 is TGTGCCAGCAGCCAAGTAGGGTCGGGCCAGCGGGTGGCAGATACGCAGTATTTT. Protein product: CASSQVGSGQRVADTQYF.

V is TRBV7-8 and J is TRBJ2-7; either TRBD1 or TRBD2 may fit D (5 bases each). V was shortened by 6 bases and J by 4 bases, with 13 bases between the two germline ends. The V gene's germline CDR1 is SGHVS and CDR2 FQNEAQ. This CDR3 contains 13 residues. In DNA, the CDR3 is TGTGCCAGCAGGGCCCTCGGGGCATACGAGCAGTACTTC. Translating it yields CASRALGAYEQYF.

The V gene is TRBV2, the J gene TRBJ2-5, with D possibly being TRBD2 (6 bases). The CDR3 length is 15 residues. From germline, CDR1 is SNHLY and CDR2 FYNNEI. The germline V and J ends were trimmed by 6 bases and 3 bases, with 17 bases remaining between them. CDR3 region: CASSALRDLEETQYF. CDR3 sequence (DNA): TGTGCCAGCAGCGCCCTCCGGGACTTAGAAGAGACCCAGTACTTC.

This clonotype was seen more than once but under ten times. The chain has TRBV19 and TRBJ1-1; TRBD1 might be the D (6 bases). V lost 1 base and J 5 bases, leaving 17 bases between the germline ends. CDR3 length: 16 amino acids. Germline CDR1 reads LNHDA; CDR2 reads SQIVND (reference sequence). CDR3 nucleotides: TGTGCCAGTAGTATAGGACCGGACGGCCAGGGGACTGAAGCTTTCTTT. Amino acid sequence: CASSIGPDGQGTEAFF.

J is TRBJ1-1 and V is TRBV10-3, with 10 bases lining up with TRBD1. This CDR3 region has 13 residues. Unmatched junction bases numbered 0, after V lost 2 bases and J lost 6 bases. Germline V gene sequence: CDR1 ENHRY, CDR2 SYGVKD. CDR3 residues: CAISEGQGAEAFF. The CDR3 DNA reads as TGTGCCATCAGTGAGGGACAGGGGGCTGAAGCTTTCTTT.

The chain couples TRBV2 to TRBJ2-1; D may correspond to TRBD1 or TRBD2 (5 bases each). The length of the CDR3 is 13 residues. V was shortened by 7 bases and J by 5 bases, with 12 bases between the two germline ends. Germline V gene lookup returns CDR1 SNHLY and CDR2 FYNNEI. The DNA of the CDR3 is TGTGCCAGCAACAGGCTAGCCGACAATGAGCAGTTCTTC. Protein sequence: CASNRLADNEQFF.

At least ten counts were recorded for this clonotype. The CDR3 coding sequence is TGTGCCAGCAGAACACCGGGACAGGGGGGAACAGATACGCAGTATTTT. This encodes CASRTPGQGGTDTQYF. V and J are TRBV7-2 and TRBJ2-3; TRBD1 aligns across 11 bases. The germline CDR1 and CDR2 sequences are SGHTA and FQGNSA. The CDR3 spans 16 residues. The J segment lost 3 bases and the V segment lost 6 bases, leaving 8 bases of the junction unmatched.

The rearrangement links TRBV11-2 to TRBJ1-2; a possible D gene is TRBD1 (5 bases). Trimming took 1 base from V and 8 from J, leaving 14 bases between them. CDR1 is SGHAT and CDR2 is FQNNGV in the germline V gene. This CDR3 contains 14 residues. The CDR3 coding sequence is TGTGCCAGCAGCTTAGTTCCAGGCGCAGGGGGCTACACCTTC. Translation: CASSLVPGAGGYTF.

The table lists this clonotype with a few counts. The CDR3 sequence: CASSYSGQGPFNQPQHF. CDR3 DNA: TGTGCCAGCAGCTATTCGGGACAGGGTCCTTTCAATCAGCCCCAGCATTTT. V is TRBV7-8 and J is TRBJ1-5, with 9 bases matching TRBD1. The CDR3 has 17 amino acids. V shed 4 bases and J 3 bases; nucleotides not matched to a gene: 10. Germline V lookup: CDR1 SGHVS, CDR2 FQNEAQ.

The gene calls are TRBV27 and TRBJ2-5, with D tentatively TRBD2 (6 bases). The CDR3 contains 12 residues. The V gene lost 6 bases and the J gene lost 5 bases, with 10 bases spanning the gap. The V gene's germline CDR1 is MNHEY and CDR2 SMNVEV (reference sequence). The CDR3 is CASRGGRETQYF. CDR3 coding DNA: TGTGCCAGCAGAGGAGGGCGGGAGACCCAGTACTTC.

The chain links TRBV12-3 or TRBV12-4 to TRBJ2-7; TRBD2 is a possible D gene (5 bases). V lost 1 base to trimming and J lost 7 bases, with 5 bases between them. CDR3 length: 11 amino acids. The CDR3 DNA sequence: TGTGCCAGCAGTTTAGGGGAGGAGCAGTACTTC. This sequence encodes CASSLGEEQYF.

The table lists this clonotype with a few counts. This rearrangement joins TRBV28 to TRBJ1-2, with 7 bases matching TRBD1. CDR1 is MDHEN, CDR2 SYDVKM, per germline. The V and J ends lost 3 bases and 4 bases, in that order; junction bases with no gene match: 11. This CDR3 is 16 amino acids long. The CDR3 nucleotides read TGTGCCAGCAGTTTTTCCCCTCCCGGGACAGCCTATGGCTACACCTTC. Its translation is CASSFSPPGTAYGYTF.

V is TRBV7-9 and J is TRBJ2-5; 10 bases are shared with TRBD2. This CDR3 is built from 16 residues. CDR1 is SEHNR and CDR2 is FQNEAQ in the germline V gene (reference sequence). The junction had 11 bases not matched to a gene; V was cut back by 5 bases and J by 5 bases. The CDR3 protein is CASSPLAGEAGETQYF. The CDR3 DNA reads as TGTGCCAGCAGCCCGCTAGCGGGAGAGGCTGGGGAGACCCAGTACTTC. The full variable domain, with the rest looked up from reference TRBV7-9 and TRBJ2-5, is DTGVSQNPRHKITKRGQNVTFRCDPISEHNRLYWYRQTLGQGPEFLTYFQNEAQLEKSRLLSDRFSAERPKGSFSTLEIQRTEQGDSAMYLCASSPLAGEAGETQYFGPGTRLLVL.

The genes are TRBV7-2 and TRBJ2-2; TRBD2 matches at 8 bases. Trimming removed 2 bases from V and 1 base from J; junction bases left unmatched: 12. Germline CDR1 and CDR2: SGHTA and FQGNSA. CDR3 length: 19 amino acids. The CDR3 sequence: CASSLRGDSGAENTGELFF. DNA for the CDR3: TGTGCCAGCAGCTTACGGGGGGATAGCGGGGCCGAGAACACCGGGGAGCTGTTTTTT.

This chain joins TRBV6-2 or TRBV6-3 and TRBJ2-7; D is unresolved. The CDR3 sequence is 14 residues long. V was shortened by 8 bases and J by 6 bases, with 20 bases between the two germline ends. The germline V gene encodes CDR1 MNHEY and CDR2 SVGEGT. The CDR3, as DNA: TGTGCCAGCGCCTCCGGTCTGGGGTTCAGCGAGCAGTACTTC. This sequence encodes CASASGLGFSEQYF.